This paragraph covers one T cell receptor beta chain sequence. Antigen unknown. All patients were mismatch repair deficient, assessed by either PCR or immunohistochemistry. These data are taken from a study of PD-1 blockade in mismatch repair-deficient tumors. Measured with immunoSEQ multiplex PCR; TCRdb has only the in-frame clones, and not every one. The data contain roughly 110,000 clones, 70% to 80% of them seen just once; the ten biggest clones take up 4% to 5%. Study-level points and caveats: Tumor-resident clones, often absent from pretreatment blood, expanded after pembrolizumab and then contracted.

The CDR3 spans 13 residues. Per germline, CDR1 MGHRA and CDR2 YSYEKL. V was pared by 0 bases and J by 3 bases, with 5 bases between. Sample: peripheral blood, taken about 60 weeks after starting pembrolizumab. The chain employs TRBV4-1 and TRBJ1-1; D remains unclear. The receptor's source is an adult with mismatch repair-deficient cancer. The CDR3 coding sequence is TGCGCCAGCAGCCAAGACGAGGACACTGAAGCTTTCTTT. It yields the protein CASSQDEDTEAFF.